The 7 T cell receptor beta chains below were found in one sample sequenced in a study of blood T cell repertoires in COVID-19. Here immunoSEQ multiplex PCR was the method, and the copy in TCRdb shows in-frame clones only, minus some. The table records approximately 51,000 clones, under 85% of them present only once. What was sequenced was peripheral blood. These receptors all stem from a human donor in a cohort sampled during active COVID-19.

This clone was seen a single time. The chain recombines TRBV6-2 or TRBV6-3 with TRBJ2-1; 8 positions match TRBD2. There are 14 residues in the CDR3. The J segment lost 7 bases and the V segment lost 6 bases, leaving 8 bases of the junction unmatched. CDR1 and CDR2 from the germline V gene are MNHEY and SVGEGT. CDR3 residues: CASSRTGTRNEQFF. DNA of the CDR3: TGTGCCAGCAGCAGAACCGGGACTAGAAATGAGCAGTTCTTC.

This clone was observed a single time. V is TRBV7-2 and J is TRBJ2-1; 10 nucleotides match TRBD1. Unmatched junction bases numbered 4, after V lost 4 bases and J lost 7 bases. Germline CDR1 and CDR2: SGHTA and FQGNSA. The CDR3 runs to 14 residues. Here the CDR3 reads CASSYGQGGNEQFF. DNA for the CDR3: TGTGCCAGCAGCTACGGACAGGGGGGGAATGAGCAGTTCTTC.

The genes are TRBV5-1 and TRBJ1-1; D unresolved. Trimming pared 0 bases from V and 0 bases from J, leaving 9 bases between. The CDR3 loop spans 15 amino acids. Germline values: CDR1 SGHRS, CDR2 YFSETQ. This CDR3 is CASSLEQYMNTEAFF. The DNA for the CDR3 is TGCGCCAGCAGCTTGGAACAGTACATGAACACTGAAGCTTTCTTT.

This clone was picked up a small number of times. CDR3 amino acids: CASQEGRTGGFLDTQYF. CDR3 bases: TGCGCCAGTCAGGAAGGACGGACAGGGGGGTTTTTAGATACGCAGTATTTT. This sequence joins TRBV5-1 and TRBJ2-3; 10 bases fit TRBD1. In germline, CDR1 is SGHRS, CDR2 YFSETQ. The ends lost 8 bases at V and 5 bases at J; junction bases unmatched: 17. This CDR3 has 17 residues.

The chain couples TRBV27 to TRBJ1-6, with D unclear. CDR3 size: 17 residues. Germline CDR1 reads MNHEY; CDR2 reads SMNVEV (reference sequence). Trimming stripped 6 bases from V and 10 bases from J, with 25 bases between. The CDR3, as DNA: TGTGCCAGCAGCGGTGGGCGATTAAGTTATCGAGTCTCACCCCTCCACTTT. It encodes CASSGGRLSYRVSPLHF.

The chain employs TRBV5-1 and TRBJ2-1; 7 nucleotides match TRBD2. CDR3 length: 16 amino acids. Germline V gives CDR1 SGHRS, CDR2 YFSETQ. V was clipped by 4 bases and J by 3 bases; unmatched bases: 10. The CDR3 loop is CASSDGGLVFYNEQFF. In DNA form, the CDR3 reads TGCGCCAGCAGCGATGGAGGACTAGTTTTCTACAATGAGCAGTTCTTC. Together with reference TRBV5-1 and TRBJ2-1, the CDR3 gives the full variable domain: KAGVTQTPRYLIKTRGQQVTLSCSPISGHRSVSWYQQTPGQGLQFLFEYFSETQRNKGNFPGRFSGRQFSNSRSEMNVSTLELGDSALYLCASSDGGLVFYNEQFFGPGTRLTVL.

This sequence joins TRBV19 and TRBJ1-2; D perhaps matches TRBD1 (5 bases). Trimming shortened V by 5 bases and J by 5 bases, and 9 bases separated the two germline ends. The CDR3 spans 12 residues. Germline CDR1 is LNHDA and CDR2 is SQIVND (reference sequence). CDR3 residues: CASSWGVYGYTF. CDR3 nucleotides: TGTGCCAGTAGTTGGGGGGTATATGGCTACACCTTC.